This TCR beta chain derives from a study of CD8+ T cells in alopecia areata. Whole-study context: Patients received oral tofacitinib, 5 to 10 mg twice daily, for moderate-to-severe alopecia areata.

As concerns this clone: Its antigen is undetermined. One end of the junction fails to match germline, which may point to a read error.

The germline gives CDR1 MDHEN, CDR2 SYDVKM. This CDR3 region has 12 residues. Overall study findings and caveats: Mice showed clearer TCR sharing than patients did, a gap that was possibly HLA-related. Affected scalp, especially in alopecia totalis/universalis, had a higher clonality than normal scalp did.

PBMCs yielded sorted CD4+ and CD8+ T cells. Extracted from the samples, RNA was reverse transcribed into cDNA to serve as the sequencing template. Here immunoSEQ multiplex PCR was the method, and the copy in TCRdb shows in-frame clones only, minus some. The sample contains some 210,000 clones, approximately 61% of which appear only once. The TCR comes from a human donor with alopecia areata. Material: CD4+ T cells sorted from blood, obtained at week 0. The chain carries TRBV28 and TRBJ2-1, with D perhaps matching TRBD2 (5 bases). Here the CDR3 reads CASSLFPSPPLF. The CDR3, as DNA: TGTGCCAGCAGTTTATTCCCTAGCCCTCCACTCTTC.